These 26 T cell receptor beta chains share one sample of origin, sequenced in a study of cytomegalovirus exposure and HLA in healthy donors. The PCR was carried out with 60 Vbeta primers and 13 Jbeta primers. The method was immunoSEQ multiplex PCR; TCRdb's version includes in-frame clones alone and lacks a portion of them. The table has almost 200,000 clones, roughly four fifths seen once; the top ten hold 1.9%. The sequenced sample was PBMCs. Receptor source: a man in his thirties or forties in good health and CMV-seronegative.

J is TRBJ2-7 and V is TRBV7-9; 13 nucleotides line up with TRBD2. From germline, CDR1 is SEHNR and CDR2 FQNEAQ (reference sequence). With V trimmed by 2 bases and J by 4 bases, 14 bases remained unmatched. This CDR3 contains 19 residues. Here the CDR3 reads CASSLYIPGLAGQPYEQYF. The CDR3 DNA follows: TGTGCCAGCAGCTTATACATTCCGGGACTAGCGGGACAGCCATACGAGCAGTACTTC.

The chain employs TRBV19 and TRBJ2-5; no reliable D call. The CDR3 loop spans 16 amino acids. The germline V gene encodes CDR1 LNHDA and CDR2 SQIVND (reference sequence). V was pared by 3 bases and J by 0 bases, with 14 bases between. The CDR3 is CASSILVQTDQETQYF. The CDR3 nucleotides are TGTGCCAGTAGTATTCTGGTACAGACCGACCAAGAGACCCAGTACTTC.

The genes are TRBV6-1 and TRBJ2-3, with unresolved D. CDR3 length: 12 residues. The ends were cut back, 6 bases at V and 2 bases at J, with 6 bases in the middle. Germline V gives CDR1 MNHNS, CDR2 SASEGT. Here the CDR3 reads CASSPYTDTQYF. The CDR3 DNA reads TGTGCCAGCAGCCCCTACACAGATACGCAGTATTTT.

This clone has a handful of counts. For the CDR3, the DNA is TGTGCCAGCAGTTTCCAGGGTCGCTACTCCTACGAGCAGTACTTC. Translation gives CASSFQGRYSYEQYF. The rearrangement joins TRBV28 to TRBJ2-7; possibly TRBD1 for D (5 bases). The length of the CDR3 is 15 residues. Trimming took 3 bases from V and 0 from J, leaving 12 bases between them. Germline V lookup: CDR1 MDHEN, CDR2 SYDVKM.

This chain connects TRBV2 to TRBJ1-1; TRBD1 agrees at 7 bases. This CDR3 has 14 residues. Germline V gene sequence: CDR1 SNHLY, CDR2 FYNNEI. J gave up 2 bases and V 9 bases, and 9 bases lay outside the gene matches. In DNA form, the CDR3 reads TGTGCCAGGAAGCACGGGACAGACAACACTGAAGCTTTCTTT. Translated, it gives CARKHGTDNTEAFF.

This clone was seen a handful of times. The V gene is TRBV5-1, the J gene TRBJ1-1; D unclear. The CDR3 runs 14 residues. The V gene lost 3 bases and the J gene lost 3 bases, with 12 bases spanning the gap. CDR1 is SGHRS, CDR2 YFSETQ, per germline. CDR3 sequence: CASSSVGSDTEAFF. CDR3 nucleotides: TGCGCCAGCAGCTCGGTCGGTAGCGACACTGAAGCTTTCTTT.

This clone was counted only a few times. The chain couples TRBV19 to TRBJ1-2; 12 positions agree with TRBD1. The CDR3 length is 15 residues. Germline V gives CDR1 LNHDA, CDR2 SQIVND (reference sequence). Trimming cost V 5 bases and J 6 bases; bases outside gene matches: 7. CDR3 residues: CASSWGTGGEDGYTF. In nucleotides, the CDR3 is TGTGCCAGTAGTTGGGGGACAGGGGGCGAGGATGGCTACACCTTC.

A single count supports this clone. The chain couples TRBV27 to TRBJ2-2; D is ambiguous. CDR3 length equals 12 residues. V dropped 5 bases and J dropped 7 bases, with 8 bases sitting between them. CDR1 is MNHEY and CDR2 is SMNVEV in the germline V gene (reference sequence). CDR3 coding DNA: TGTGCCAGCAGTCCCTTAGTCGGGGAGCTGTTTTTT. Encoded protein: CASSPLVGELFF.

The sample holds a few counts of this clone. The J gene is TRBJ1-4, the V gene TRBV5-5; D is undetermined. The CDR3 is made up of 15 amino acids. Trimming pared 2 bases from V and 8 bases from J, leaving 16 bases between. The V gene's germline CDR1 is SGHKS and CDR2 YYEKEE (reference sequence). CDR3 in DNA: TGTGCCAGCAGCTTTTCTTCTGCGGGGTACGAAAAACTGTTTTTT. Protein sequence: CASSFSSAGYEKLFF.

This clone was found once. This sequence joins TRBV5-1 and TRBJ2-1; weak D call: TRBD2 (6 bases). Trimming shortened V by 3 bases and J by 9 bases, and 16 bases separated the two germline ends. CDR3 length: 14 residues. Germline V gene sequence: CDR1 SGHRS, CDR2 YFSETQ. In DNA form, the CDR3 reads TGCGCCAGCAGCTCCACGGGAATAGCGGTTGAGCAGTTCTTC. Protein sequence: CASSSTGIAVEQFF.

V gene TRBV4-1 combines with J gene TRBJ2-4; unclear D gene. Trimming pared 1 base from V and 0 bases from J, leaving 7 bases between. Germline CDR1 and CDR2: MGHRA and YSYEKL. CDR3 size: 15 residues. CDR3 bases: TGCGCCAGCAGCCAAGGGCACGTAGCCAAAAACATTCAGTACTTC. Residues: CASSQGHVAKNIQYF.

The J gene is TRBJ2-1, the V gene TRBV6-5, with 11 bases matching TRBD2. CDR1 MNHEY and CDR2 SVGAGI come from the germline V gene. There are 15 residues in the CDR3. V trimming: 6 bases; J trimming: 4 bases; junction bases outside the gene matches: 5. The CDR3 DNA reads TGTGCCAGCAGAGCGACTAGCGGGACTTACAATGAGCAGTTCTTC. It translates to CASRATSGTYNEQFF.

The V call is TRBV4-1, the J call TRBJ2-1; the D is unclear. V lost 4 bases, J lost 8 bases, and 6 bases lay in between. The CDR3 loop spans 11 amino acids. Germline V gene lookup returns CDR1 MGHRA and CDR2 YSYEKL. The CDR3 nucleotides read TGCGCCAGCAGCCTGCCGGATGAGCAGTTCTTC. The encoded protein is CASSLPDEQFF.

The chain combines TRBV5-1 with TRBJ2-7; D perhaps matches TRBD1 (5 bases). Germline V gene sequence: CDR1 SGHRS, CDR2 YFSETQ. Trimming took off 1 base at V and 1 base at J, with 6 bases between the two ends. This CDR3 contains 13 residues. The CDR3 is CASSLQGSYEQYF. In DNA form, the CDR3 reads TGCGCCAGCAGCTTGCAGGGTTCCTACGAGCAGTACTTC.

The rearrangement joins TRBV28 to TRBJ1-6, with 9 bases that match TRBD1. The CDR3 spans 14 residues. Losses at the gene ends were 4 bases for V and 9 bases for J; bases not matched to a gene: 4. CDR1 and CDR2 from the germline V gene are MDHEN and SYDVKM. In nucleotides, the CDR3 is TGTGCCAGCAGTTCGGGACAGGGTTTTTCACCCCTCCACTTT. Translation gives CASSSGQGFSPLHF.

Regarding this clone: The sample holds other DNA sequences that translate to the same CDR3. The rearrangement links TRBV4-1 to TRBJ2-7; TRBD2 matches 7 bases. The V segment lost 0 bases and the J segment 2 bases; nucleotides outside the gene matches: 7. The V gene's germline CDR1 is MGHRA and CDR2 YSYEKL. The CDR3 totals 16 residues. This CDR3 is CASSQDLGGRAYEQYF. The CDR3 DNA reads as TGCGCCAGCAGCCAAGATCTTGGCGGGAGAGCCTACGAGCAGTACTTC.

CDR3 sequence reads: CASNTGGLTEAFF. The CDR3 DNA is TGTGCCTCCAATACAGGGGGCCTCACTGAAGCTTTCTTT. This chain connects TRBV10-3 to TRBJ1-1; 9 bases line up with TRBD1. V lost 11 bases and J lost 4; bases outside the gene matches: 8. This CDR3 contains 13 residues. Per germline, CDR1 ENHRY and CDR2 SYGVKD.

This chain links TRBV19 with TRBJ2-7; TRBD1 is a possible D gene (5 bases). Germline CDR1 is LNHDA and CDR2 is SQIVND (reference sequence). V was shortened by 9 bases and J by 2 bases, with 20 bases between the two germline ends. The CDR3 consists of 15 residues. The CDR3 is CARTRQCIATYEQYF. CDR3 DNA: TGTGCCAGAACGAGACAGTGTATAGCAACCTACGAGCAGTACTTC. The full variable domain, rest sourced from reference TRBV19 and TRBJ2-7, is DGGITQSPKYLFRKEGQNVTLSCEQNLNHDAMYWYRQDPGQGLRLIYYSQIVNDFQKGDIAEGYSVSREKKESFPLTVTSAQKNPTAFYLCARTRQCIATYEQYFGPGTRLTVT.

The chain links TRBV30 to TRBJ2-1; D may be TRBD1 (6 bases). Germline V gene sequence: CDR1 GTSNPN, CDR2 SVGIG (reference sequence). V shed 0 bases and J shed 7 bases, with 16 bases lying between them. This CDR3 is 15 amino acids long. In nucleotides, the CDR3 is TGTGCCTGGAGTGTACCTACAGGGTCCAATAATGAGCAGTTCTTC. Encoded protein: CAWSVPTGSNNEQFF. Full variable domain (missing parts from reference TRBV30 and TRBJ2-1): SQTIHQWPATLVQPVGSPLSLECTVEGTSNPNLYWYRQAAGRGLQLLFYSVGIGQISSEVPQNLSASRPQDRQFILSSKKLLLSDSGFYLCAWSVPTGSNNEQFFGPGTRLTVL.

The chain links TRBV29-1 to TRBJ2-4; D is possibly TRBD1 (6 bases). Germline V CDR1 and CDR2: SQVTM, ANQGSEA. V was cut by 2 bases and J by 6 bases, with 17 bases left in between. The CDR3 consists of 15 residues. CDR3 sequence (DNA): TGCAGCGTTGAACTCACAGGTGGGGGCCTAAACATTCAGTACTTC. Its translation is CSVELTGGGLNIQYF.

The CDR3 nucleotides read TGCAACAGCAGGGATGACTATGGCTACACCTTC. As protein: CNSRDDYGYTF. The rearrangement links TRBV20-1 to TRBJ1-2; possible D gene TRBD1, 5 bases. The CDR3 covers 11 residues. Germline V CDR1 and CDR2: DFQATT, SNEGSKA (reference sequence).

The rearrangement links TRBV27 to TRBJ1-4; D is unclear. Trimming left V 1 base short and J 5 bases short, with 8 bases between. This CDR3 region has 14 residues. CDR1 MNHEY and CDR2 SMNVEV come from the germline V gene (reference sequence). The CDR3 nucleotides are TGTGCCAGCAGTTTATGGTCAGAAAATGAAAAACTGTTTTTT. It codes for CASSLWSENEKLFF.

The chain joins TRBV9 to TRBJ2-5; no definite D call. Germline CDR1 SGDLS, CDR2 YYNGEE. V lost 3 bases, J lost 4 bases, and 10 bases lay in between. This CDR3 region has 13 residues. The CDR3 reads CASSALSGETQYF. DNA for the CDR3: TGTGCCAGCAGCGCCTTATCAGGAGAGACCCAGTACTTC.

In its sample, this clone was seen a few times. The chain has TRBV2 and TRBJ2-5; 8 bases line up with TRBD2. The germline CDR1 and CDR2 sequences are SNHLY and FYNNEI. V gave up 6 bases and J gave up 10 bases; unmatched junction bases: 13. CDR3 size: 14 residues. The CDR3 protein is CASRTSALIGSQYF. Here the CDR3 DNA reads TGTGCCAGCAGGACTAGCGCCCTTATAGGGAGCCAGTACTTC.

The rearrangement joins TRBV28 to TRBJ1-4; TRBD1 is a possible D gene (6 bases). From germline, CDR1 is MDHEN and CDR2 SYDVKM. V was pared by 1 base and J by 6 bases, with 12 bases between. The CDR3 consists of 15 residues. Here the CDR3 reads CASSLSGAKDEKLFF. CDR3 in DNA: TGTGCCAGCAGTTTATCAGGGGCTAAAGATGAAAAACTGTTTTTT.

This chain links TRBV5-1 with TRBJ2-3, with 10 bases matching TRBD2. Looked up from germline, CDR1 is SGHRS and CDR2 is YFSETQ. V gave up 3 bases and J gave up 2 bases; unmatched junction bases: 6. The CDR3 spans 16 residues. As DNA, the CDR3 is TGCGCCAGCAGCTCGCCACTAGCGGGGACCACAGATACGCAGTATTTT. Its translation is CASSSPLAGTTDTQYF.